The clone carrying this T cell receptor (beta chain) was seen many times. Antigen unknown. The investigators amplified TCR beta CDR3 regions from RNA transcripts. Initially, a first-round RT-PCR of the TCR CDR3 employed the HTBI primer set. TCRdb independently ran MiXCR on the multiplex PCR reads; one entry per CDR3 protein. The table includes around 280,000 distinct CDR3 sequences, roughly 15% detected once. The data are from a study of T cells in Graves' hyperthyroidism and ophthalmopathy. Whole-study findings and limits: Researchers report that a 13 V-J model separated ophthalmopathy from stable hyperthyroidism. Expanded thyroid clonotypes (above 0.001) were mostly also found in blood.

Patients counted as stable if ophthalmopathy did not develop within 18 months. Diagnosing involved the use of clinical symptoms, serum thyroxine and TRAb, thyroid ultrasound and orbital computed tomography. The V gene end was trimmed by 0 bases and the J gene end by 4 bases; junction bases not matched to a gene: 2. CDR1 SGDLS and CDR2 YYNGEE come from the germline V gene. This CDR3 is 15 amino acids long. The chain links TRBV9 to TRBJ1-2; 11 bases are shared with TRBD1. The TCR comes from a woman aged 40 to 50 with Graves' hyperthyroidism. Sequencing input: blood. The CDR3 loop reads CASSVGDRGAYGYTF. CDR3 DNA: TGTGCCAGCAGCGTAGGGGACAGGGGGGCCTATGGCTACACCTTC.